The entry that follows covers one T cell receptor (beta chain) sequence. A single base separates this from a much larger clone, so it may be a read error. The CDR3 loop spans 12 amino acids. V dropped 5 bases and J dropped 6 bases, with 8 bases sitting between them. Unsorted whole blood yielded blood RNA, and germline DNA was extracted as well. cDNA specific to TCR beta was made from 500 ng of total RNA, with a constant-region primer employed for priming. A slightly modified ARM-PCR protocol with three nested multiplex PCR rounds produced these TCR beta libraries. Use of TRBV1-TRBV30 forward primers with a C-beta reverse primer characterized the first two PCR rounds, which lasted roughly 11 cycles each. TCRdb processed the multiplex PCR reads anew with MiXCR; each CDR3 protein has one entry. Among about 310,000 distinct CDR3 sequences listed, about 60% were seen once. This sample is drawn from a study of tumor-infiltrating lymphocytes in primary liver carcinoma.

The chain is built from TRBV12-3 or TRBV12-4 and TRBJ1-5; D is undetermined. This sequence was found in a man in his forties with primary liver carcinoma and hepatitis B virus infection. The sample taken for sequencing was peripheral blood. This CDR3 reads CASSLEVQPQHF. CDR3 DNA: TGTGCCAGCAGTCTCGAGGTTCAGCCCCAGCATTTT.